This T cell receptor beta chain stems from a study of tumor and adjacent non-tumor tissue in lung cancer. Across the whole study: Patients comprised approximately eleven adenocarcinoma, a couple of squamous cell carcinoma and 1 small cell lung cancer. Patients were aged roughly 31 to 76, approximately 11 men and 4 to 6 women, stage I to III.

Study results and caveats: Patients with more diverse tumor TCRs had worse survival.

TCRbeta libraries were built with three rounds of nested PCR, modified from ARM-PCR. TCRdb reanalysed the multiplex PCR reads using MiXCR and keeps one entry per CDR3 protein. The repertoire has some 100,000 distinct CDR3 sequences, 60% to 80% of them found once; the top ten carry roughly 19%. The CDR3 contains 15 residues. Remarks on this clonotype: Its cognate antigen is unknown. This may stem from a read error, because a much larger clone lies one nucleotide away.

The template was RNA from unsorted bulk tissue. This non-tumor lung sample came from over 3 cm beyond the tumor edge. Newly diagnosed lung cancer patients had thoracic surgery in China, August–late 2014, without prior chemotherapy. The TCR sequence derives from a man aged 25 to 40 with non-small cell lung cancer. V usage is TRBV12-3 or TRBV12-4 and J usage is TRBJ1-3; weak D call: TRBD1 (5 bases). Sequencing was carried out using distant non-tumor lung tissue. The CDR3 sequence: CPSRLRQISGNTIYF. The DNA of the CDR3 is TGTCCCAGCAGGCTCCGACAGATCTCTGGAAACACCATATATTTT.